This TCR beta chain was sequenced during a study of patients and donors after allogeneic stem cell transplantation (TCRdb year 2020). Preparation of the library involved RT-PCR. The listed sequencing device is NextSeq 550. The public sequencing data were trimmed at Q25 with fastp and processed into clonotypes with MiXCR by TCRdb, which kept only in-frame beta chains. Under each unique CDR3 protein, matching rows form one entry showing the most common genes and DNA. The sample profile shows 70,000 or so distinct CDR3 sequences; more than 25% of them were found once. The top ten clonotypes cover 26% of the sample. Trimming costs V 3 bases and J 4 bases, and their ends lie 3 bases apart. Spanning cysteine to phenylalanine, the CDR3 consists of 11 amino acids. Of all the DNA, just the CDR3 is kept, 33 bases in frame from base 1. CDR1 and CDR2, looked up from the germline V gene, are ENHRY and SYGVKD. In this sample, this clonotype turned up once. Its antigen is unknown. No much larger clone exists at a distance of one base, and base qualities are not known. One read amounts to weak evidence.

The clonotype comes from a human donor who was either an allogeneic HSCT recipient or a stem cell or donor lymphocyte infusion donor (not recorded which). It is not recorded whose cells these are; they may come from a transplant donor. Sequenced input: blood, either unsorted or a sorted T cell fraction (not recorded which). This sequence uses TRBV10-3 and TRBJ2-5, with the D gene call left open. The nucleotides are TGTGCCATCAGTGATGGAGAGACCCAGTACTTC. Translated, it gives CAISDGETQYF.